Sequencing of this T cell receptor beta chain was carried out in a study of shared clonotypes between healthy human individuals. Here immunoSEQ multiplex PCR was the method, and the copy in TCRdb shows in-frame clones only, minus some. The table shows over 2 million clones, with 85% to 95% occurring only once. This receptor was taken from a man aged 18 to 29 in good health. Sequencing input: naive CD4+ T cells sorted from blood. Indicated subset: CD45RA+ positively selected.

CDR3 DNA: TGCGCCAGCAGCTTGTGGGCTAGCGAAGAGACCCAGTACTTC. It encodes CASSLWASEETQYF. The rearrangement joins TRBV5-1 to TRBJ2-5; perhaps TRBD2 as D (6 bases). V was shortened by 1 base and J by 3 bases, with 10 bases between the two germline ends. The CDR3 covers 14 residues. The germline V gene encodes CDR1 SGHRS and CDR2 YFSETQ.